This T cell receptor beta chain was retrieved from a study of Graves' ophthalmopathy and Graves' hyperthyroidism. Study-wide points: In blood, most expanded thyroid clonotypes above 0.001 frequency were also detected.

RNA transcripts were the source from which TCR beta CDR3 regions were amplified. Amplification began with first-round RT-PCR using HTBI primers, then second-round multiplex PCR was performed. TCRdb recomputed calls from the multiplex PCR reads with MiXCR, one row per CDR3 protein. The sample yields hundreds of thousands of distinct CDR3 sequences, around 45% seen once. Each donor who had ophthalmopathy showed moderate-to-severe activity, a CAS of ≥3, a NOSPECS of ≥4, and a duration under 3 months. V shed 3 bases and J shed 4 bases, with 12 bases lying between them. Germline V gives CDR1 KGHDR, CDR2 SFDVKD. The CDR3 spans 16 residues. In the case of this clonotype: Its antigen is still unknown.

Sequencing was done on a sample of peripheral blood. The chain carries TRBV24-1 and TRBJ2-6; the D gene is possibly TRBD1 (5 bases). The TCR originated in an adult man with Graves' ophthalmopathy. CDR3 loop: CATSDEGALGANVLTF. The CDR3 coding sequence is TGTGCCACCAGTGATGAAGGGGCGCTGGGGGCCAACGTCCTGACTTTC.